This TCR beta chain derives from a study of post-analysis software for immune sequencing data. Study results and limitations: When compared against controls, multiple sclerosis patients showed significantly lower normalized Chao1 diversity. Strong same-batch co-clustering of samples appeared with F measure clustering. Four or five TRBV segments, TRBV5-6, TRBV5-1 and TRBV20-1 among them, were found more frequent in patients than controls.

Trimming shortened V by 3 bases and J by 8 bases, and 13 bases separated the two germline ends. The CDR3 is 13 residues long. From germline, CDR1 is LNHDA and CDR2 SQIVND (reference sequence). Details on this clonotype: Its antigen is still unknown.

The TCR beta cDNA libraries carried unique molecular identifiers. TCRdb itself ran the PCR reads through MiXCR, one entry per CDR3 protein. This table holds roughly 650,000 distinct CDR3 sequences, approximately 59% found once. The specimen was blood. The chain combines TRBV19 with TRBJ1-2; D is possibly TRBD1 (5 bases). The sequence was collected from a girl aged 2 to 10 with multiple sclerosis. Here the CDR3 reads CASSILGGNGYTF. In nucleotides, the CDR3 is TGTGCCAGTAGTATTCTCGGGGGAAACGGCTACACCTTC.